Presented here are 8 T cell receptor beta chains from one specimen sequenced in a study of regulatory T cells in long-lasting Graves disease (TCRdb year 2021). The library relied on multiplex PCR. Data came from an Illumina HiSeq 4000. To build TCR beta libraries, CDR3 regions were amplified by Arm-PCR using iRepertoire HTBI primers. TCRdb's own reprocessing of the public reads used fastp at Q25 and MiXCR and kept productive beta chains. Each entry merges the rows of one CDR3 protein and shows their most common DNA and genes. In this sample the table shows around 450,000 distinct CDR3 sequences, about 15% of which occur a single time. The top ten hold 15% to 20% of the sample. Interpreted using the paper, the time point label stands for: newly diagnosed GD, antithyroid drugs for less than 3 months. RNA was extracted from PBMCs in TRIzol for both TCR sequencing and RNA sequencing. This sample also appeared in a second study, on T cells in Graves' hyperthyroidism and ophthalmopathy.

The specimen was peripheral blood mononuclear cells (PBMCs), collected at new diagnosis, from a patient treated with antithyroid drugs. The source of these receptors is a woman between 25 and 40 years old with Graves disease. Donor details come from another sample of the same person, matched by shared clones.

Here the CDR3 DNA reads TGTGCCAGCAGTCGTAAACTAGCGGAGGGGGGGGATACGCAGTATTTT. Encoded protein: CASSRKLAEGGDTQYF. This rearrangement joins TRBV9 to TRBJ2-3, with 8 positions matching TRBD2. Germline CDR1 is SGDLS and CDR2 is YYNGEE. V shed 5 bases, J shed 6 bases, and the junction held 14 bases outside the gene matches. The length of the CDR3 is 16 residues.

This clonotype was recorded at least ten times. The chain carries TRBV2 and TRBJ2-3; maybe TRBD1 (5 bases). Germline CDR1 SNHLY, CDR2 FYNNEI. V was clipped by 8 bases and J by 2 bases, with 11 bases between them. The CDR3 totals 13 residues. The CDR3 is CASPDIDTDTQYF. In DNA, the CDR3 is TGTGCCAGCCCGGACATCGACACAGATACGCAGTATTTT.

The CDR3 sequence: CASSSPFLAGVYEQYF. As DNA, the CDR3 is TGTGCCAGCAGCTCCCCCTTCCTAGCGGGAGTCTACGAGCAGTACTTC. V usage is TRBV7-9 and J usage is TRBJ2-7; 10 bases match TRBD2. The CDR3 consists of 16 residues. J was trimmed by 3 bases and V by 4 bases; bases with no gene match: 9. Germline CDR1 SEHNR, CDR2 FQNEAQ (reference sequence).

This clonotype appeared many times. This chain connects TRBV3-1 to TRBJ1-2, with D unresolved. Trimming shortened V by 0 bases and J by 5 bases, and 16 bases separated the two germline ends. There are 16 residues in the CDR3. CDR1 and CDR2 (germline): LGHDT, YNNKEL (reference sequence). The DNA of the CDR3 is TGTGCCAGCAGCCAAGAAGTGGCGTCAGCTCCTTATGGCTACACCTTC. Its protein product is CASSQEVASAPYGYTF.

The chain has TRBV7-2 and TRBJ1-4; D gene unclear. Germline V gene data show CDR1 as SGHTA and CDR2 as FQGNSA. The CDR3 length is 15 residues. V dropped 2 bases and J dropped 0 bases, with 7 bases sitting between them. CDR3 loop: CASSLSRSTNEKLFF. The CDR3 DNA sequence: TGTGCCAGCAGCTTATCGCGTTCAACTAATGAAAAACTGTTTTTT.

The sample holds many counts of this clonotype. The CDR3 nucleotides read TGCAGTATTGTCCCAATCAGCGGGTACAATGAGCAGTTCTTC. Protein: CSIVPISGYNEQFF. The V and J genes are TRBV20-1 and TRBJ2-1; D might be TRBD2 (6 bases). Trimming pared 8 bases from V and 4 bases from J, leaving 18 bases between. Germline-derived CDR1 and CDR2 are DFQATT and SNEGSKA (reference sequence). The CDR3 is 14 residues long.

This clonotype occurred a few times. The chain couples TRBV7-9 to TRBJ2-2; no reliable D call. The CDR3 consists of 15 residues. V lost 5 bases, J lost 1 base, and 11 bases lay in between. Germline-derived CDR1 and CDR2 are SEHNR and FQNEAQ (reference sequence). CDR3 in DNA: TGTGCCAGCAGCCCTTCTTCGCTGAACACCGGGGAGCTGTTTTTT. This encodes CASSPSSLNTGELFF. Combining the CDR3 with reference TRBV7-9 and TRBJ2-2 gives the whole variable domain DTGVSQNPRHKITKRGQNVTFRCDPISEHNRLYWYRQTLGQGPEFLTYFQNEAQLEKSRLLSDRFSAERPKGSFSTLEIQRTEQGDSAMYLCASSPSSLNTGELFFGEGSRLTVL.

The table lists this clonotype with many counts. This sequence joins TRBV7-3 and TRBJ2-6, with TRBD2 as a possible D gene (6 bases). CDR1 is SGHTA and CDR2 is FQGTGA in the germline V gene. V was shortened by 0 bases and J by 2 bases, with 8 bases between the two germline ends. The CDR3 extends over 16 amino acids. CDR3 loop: CASSLTGGAGANVLTF. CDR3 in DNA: TGTGCCAGCAGCTTAACCGGCGGGGCTGGGGCCAACGTCCTGACTTTC.